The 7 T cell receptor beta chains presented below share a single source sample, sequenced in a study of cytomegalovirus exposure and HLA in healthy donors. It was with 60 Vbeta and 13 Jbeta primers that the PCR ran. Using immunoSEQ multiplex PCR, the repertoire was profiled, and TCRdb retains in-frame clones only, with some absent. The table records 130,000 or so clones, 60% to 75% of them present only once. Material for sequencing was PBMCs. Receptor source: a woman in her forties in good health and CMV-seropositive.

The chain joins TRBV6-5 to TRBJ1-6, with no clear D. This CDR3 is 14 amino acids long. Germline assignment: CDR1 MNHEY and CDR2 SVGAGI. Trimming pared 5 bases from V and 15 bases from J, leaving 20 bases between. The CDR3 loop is CASSTFALNSDLHF. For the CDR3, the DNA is TGTGCCAGCAGTACGTTCGCCCTGAATTCAGACCTCCACTTT.

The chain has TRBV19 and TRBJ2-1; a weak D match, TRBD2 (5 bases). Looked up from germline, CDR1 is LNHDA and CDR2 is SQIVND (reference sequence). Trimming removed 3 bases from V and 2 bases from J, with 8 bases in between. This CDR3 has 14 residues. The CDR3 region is CASSISAAYNEQFF. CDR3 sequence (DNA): TGTGCCAGTAGTATTAGCGCCGCCTACAATGAGCAGTTCTTC.

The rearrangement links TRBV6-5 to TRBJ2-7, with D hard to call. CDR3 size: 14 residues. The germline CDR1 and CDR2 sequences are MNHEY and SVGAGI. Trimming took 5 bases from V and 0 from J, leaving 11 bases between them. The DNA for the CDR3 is TGTGCCAGCAGTCACGAGTCTAGCTCCTACGAGCAGTACTTC. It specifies CASSHESSSYEQYF.

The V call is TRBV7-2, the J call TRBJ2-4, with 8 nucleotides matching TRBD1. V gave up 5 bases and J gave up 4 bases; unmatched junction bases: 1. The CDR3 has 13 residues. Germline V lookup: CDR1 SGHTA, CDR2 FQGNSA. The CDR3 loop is CASSRTGKNIQYF. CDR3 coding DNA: TGTGCCAGCAGCCGGACAGGGAAAAACATTCAGTACTTC.

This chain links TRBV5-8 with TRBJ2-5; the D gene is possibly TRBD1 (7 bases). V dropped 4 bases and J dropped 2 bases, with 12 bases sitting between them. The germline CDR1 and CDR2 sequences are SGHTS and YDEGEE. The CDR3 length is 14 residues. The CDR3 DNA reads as TGTGCCAGCAGCCCGGGGGACAGACAAGAGACCCAGTACTTC. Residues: CASSPGDRQETQYF.

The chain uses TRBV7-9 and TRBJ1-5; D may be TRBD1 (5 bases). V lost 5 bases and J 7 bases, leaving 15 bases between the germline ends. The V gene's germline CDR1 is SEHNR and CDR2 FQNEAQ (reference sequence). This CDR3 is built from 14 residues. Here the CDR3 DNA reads TGTGCCAGCAGCCCTAACGGGGGTAACCAGCCCCAGCATTTT. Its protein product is CASSPNGGNQPQHF. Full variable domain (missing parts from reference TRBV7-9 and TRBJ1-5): DTGVSQNPRHKITKRGQNVTFRCDPISEHNRLYWYRQTLGQGPEFLTYFQNEAQLEKSRLLSDRFSAERPKGSFSTLEIQRTEQGDSAMYLCASSPNGGNQPQHFGDGTRLSIL.

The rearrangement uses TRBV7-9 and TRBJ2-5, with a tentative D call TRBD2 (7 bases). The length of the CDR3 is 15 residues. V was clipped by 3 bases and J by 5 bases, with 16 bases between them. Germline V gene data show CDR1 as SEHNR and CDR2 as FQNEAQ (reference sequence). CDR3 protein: CASSFFAGGRETQYF. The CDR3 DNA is TGTGCCAGCAGCTTTTTCGCCGGGGGGCGGGAGACCCAGTACTTC.